These T cell receptor beta chains were read from a single sample in a study of metastatic and nonmetastatic thyroid tumors. TCRdb re-called the PCR reads through MiXCR. The table includes about 16,000 clones, roughly a quarter detected once. The sample was tumor tissue. Receptor source: a male donor with papillary thyroid cancer or a benign thyroid nodule (not recorded which). Some clones in this sample may be carry-over from other donors' samples. Each CDR3 is given with its conserved first and last residue. The D gene is left open where the match is weak. Clone size is not always given. Where it is, it says once, few, many or a class for expanded clones.

>many|-|TRBJ1-5|TRBV30
TGTGCCTGGAGTGCAGGCCGCAATCAGCCCCAGCATTTT
CAWSAGRNQPQHF
>many|-|TRBJ1-4|TRBV19
TGTGCCAGTAGTATCAGGACGGATAATAATGAAAAACTGTTTTTT
CASSIRTDNNEKLFF
>large|TRBD2|TRBJ2-1|TRBV7-3
TGTGCCAGCAGCTTAACGTGTTCTAGCGGGGGACCTTACAATGAGCAGTTCTTC
CASSLTCSSGGPYNEQFF
>large|-|TRBJ1-4|TRBV14
TGTGCCAGCAGCCGACCAGGCGGAGGGTCGAATGAAAAACTGTTTTTT
CASSRPGGGSNEKLFF
>many|TRBD2|TRBJ2-7|TRBV14
TGTGCCAGCAGCCAAGGCGGGAGGGTCAACGAGCAGTACTTC
CASSQGGRVNEQYF
>-|TRBD2|TRBJ2-7|TRBV20-1
TGCAGTGCTCCGGGACTAACGGTTTCCTACGAGCATTACTTC
CSAPGLTVSYEHYF
>medium-sized|-|TRBJ1-2|TRBV28
TGTGCCAGCAGCGACTCAGGGGTTGTCTATGGCTACACCTTC
CASSDSGVVYGYTF
>few|-|TRBJ2-7|TRBV10-1
TGCGCCAGCAGTGGAAAGGGGGTGGACAAGCAGTACTTC
CASSGKGVDKQYF
>-|-|TRBJ2-1|TRBV5-6
TGTGCCAGCAGCTTTGGACCTATCAATGAGCAGTTCTTC
CASSFGPINEQFF
>few|-|TRBJ1-2|TRBV6-2/TRBV6-3
TGTGCCAGCAGTGGGACATCAAACTATGGCTACACCTTC
CASSGTSNYGYTF
>many|-|TRBJ1-1|TRBV7-9
TGTGCCAGCGCTCACATGGGGACTGAAGCTTTCTTT
CASAHMGTEAFF
>-|-|TRBJ1-1|TRBV11-2
TGTGCCAGCAGCTTAGTGGTATTAAAGCGGACCGGTGAAGCTTTCTTT
CASSLVVLKRTGEAFF
>many|-|TRBJ2-2|TRBV7-7
TGTGCTAGCAGCTACGCCTCCCACCCGGACACCGGGGAGCTGTTTTTT
CASSYASHPDTGELFF
>few|-|TRBJ2-7|TRBV6-2/TRBV6-3
TGTGCCAGCAGTTACTCGGGACCTGAGACATACGAGAAGTACTTC
CASSYSGPETYEKYF
>few|TRBD2|TRBJ2-7|TRBV27
TGTGCCAGCACCCCGGTTTGGCGGGAGGGGTACGAGCAGTACTTC
CASTPVWREGYEQYF
>few|TRBD2|TRBJ2-1|TRBV5-1
TGCGCCAGCAGCCCTGGGACTAGCGGAGCCTACAATGAGCAGTTCTTC
CASSPGTSGAYNEQFF
>many|-|TRBJ2-7|TRBV20-1
TGCAGTGCTAGAACAGCGAGCTCCTACGAGCAGTACTTC
CSARTASSYEQYF
>-|-|TRBJ1-3|TRBV6-7
TGTGCCAGCAGTTGGCTCAACACCATATATTTT
CASSWLNTIYF
>many|TRBD2|TRBJ2-4|TRBV20-1
TGCAGTGCTGACGGGACTAGCGGGAGTGGGTACATTCAGTACTTC
CSADGTSGSGYIQYF
>-|TRBD1|TRBJ2-2|TRBV29-1
TGCAGCTTTGACAGGGAGTCCGTCACCGGGGAGCTGTTTTTT
CSFDRESVTGELFF
>-|TRBD1|TRBJ2-2|TRBV24-1
TGTGCCACCAGTGATTTGCAAACGACAGGGCGGACCGGGGAGCTGTTTTTT
CATSDLQTTGRTGELFF
>few|TRBD1|TRBJ1-5|TRBV27
TGTGCCAGCAGTCGCAGGGGGCATAGCAATCAGCCCCATTATTTT
CASSRRGHSNQPHYF